This T cell receptor (beta chain) stems from a study of T cell changes during pregnancy in multiple sclerosis. This CDR3 comprises 16 residues. V lost 0 bases and J lost 3; bases outside the gene matches: 3. Germline CDR1 reads LNHDA; CDR2 reads SQIVND (reference sequence). Clones were sequenced by immunoSEQ multiplex PCR, and TCRdb holds only the in-frame ones, with some missing. The sample carries 45,000 to 55,000 clones, nearly 95% recorded once. V is TRBV19 and J is TRBJ2-1; TRBD2 aligns across 9 bases. The starting material was peripheral blood, obtained in the third trimester of pregnancy. The sequence came from a female donor with multiple sclerosis, enrolled in a pregnancy study. The CDR3 sequence is CASSIEPAGGYNEQFF. The CDR3 coding sequence is TGTGCCAGTAGTATAGAGCCAGCGGGAGGCTACAATGAGCAGTTCTTC.